This T cell receptor beta chain was captured in a study of cytomegalovirus exposure and HLA in healthy donors. Study at large: Previous work identified 90 million to 130 million unique TCR beta sequences from around 200 million T cells. General study points: There were several of the most significant clusters that appeared linked to common viral pathogens in a later analysis. Earlier analysis yielded a pattern in which most TCR beta V segments were productive about 90% or about 30% of the time. Reportedly, TCR beta sequences accurately predicted HLA-A and HLA-B alleles in most subjects.

With 60 Vbeta and 13 Jbeta primers, the PCR was carried out. TCRdb's table, derived via immunoSEQ multiplex PCR, lists solely in-frame clones and lacks some. The sample lists about 98,000 clones, 75% to 85% occurring once. Germline assignment: CDR1 SGDLS and CDR2 YYNGEE. The CDR3 contains 14 residues. Trimming took 2 bases from V and 5 from J; bases not matched to a gene: 2. As concerns this clone: What it binds is not known.

Sequenced: PBMCs. The origin of this receptor is a man younger than 30 in good health and CMV-seropositive. The genes are TRBV9 and TRBJ1-4; 8 nucleotides match TRBD1. The CDR3 DNA follows: TGTGCCAGCAGCGTGGACAGGGAGAATGAAAAACTGTTTTTT. Amino acids: CASSVDRENEKLFF.